The clone carrying this T cell receptor beta chain was recorded a few times. As yet, its antigen is unknown. CDR3 length: 14 amino acids. The V end was cut by 5 bases, the J end by 5 bases, with 10 bases between. The germline gives CDR1 MNHEY, CDR2 SVGAGI. The data are from a study of a mutant IDH1 vaccine in newly diagnosed glioma. Study information: In some groups vaccination began 4-6 weeks post-radiotherapy; others received it with temozolomide. Study findings and constraints: Pseudoprogression seemed unlinked to shifts in top peripheral T cell clonotypes. The study observed vaccine-induced immune responses in approximately 93% of patients.

The time point was: week 35, safety follow-up. The content of each vaccine dose was 300 ug of mutant IDH1 20-mer peptide, and topical imiquimod accompanied it. The study gave patients eight vaccinations in weeks 1, 3, 5, 7, 11, 15, 19, 23. Assay: immunoSEQ multiplex PCR; the TCRdb copy retains only in-frame clones and omits some. Of 30,000 to 40,000 clones in the sample, roughly 80% were seen once. This rearrangement joins TRBV6-5 to TRBJ1-6, with D possibly TRBD1 on 5 matching bases. The sequence was obtained from a woman aged 18-35 years with glioma. Material: PBMCs, obtained from a glioma patient whose treatment included an IDH1 peptide vaccine. CDR3 region: CASSRGPHNSPLHF. CDR3 nucleotide sequence: TGTGCCAGCAGTAGGGGACCCCATAATTCACCCCTCCACTTT.